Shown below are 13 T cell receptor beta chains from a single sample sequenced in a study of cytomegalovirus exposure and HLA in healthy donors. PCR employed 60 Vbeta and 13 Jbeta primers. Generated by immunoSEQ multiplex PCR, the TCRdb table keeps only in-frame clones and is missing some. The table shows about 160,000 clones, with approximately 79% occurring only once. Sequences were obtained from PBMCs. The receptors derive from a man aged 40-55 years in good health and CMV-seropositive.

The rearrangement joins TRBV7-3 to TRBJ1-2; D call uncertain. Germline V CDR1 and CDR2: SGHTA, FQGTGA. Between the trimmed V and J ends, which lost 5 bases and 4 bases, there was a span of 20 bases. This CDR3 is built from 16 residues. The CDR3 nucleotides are TGTGCCAGCAGCCCGGGAGGCCTACGACTGGGCTATGGCTACACCTTC. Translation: CASSPGGLRLGYGYTF.

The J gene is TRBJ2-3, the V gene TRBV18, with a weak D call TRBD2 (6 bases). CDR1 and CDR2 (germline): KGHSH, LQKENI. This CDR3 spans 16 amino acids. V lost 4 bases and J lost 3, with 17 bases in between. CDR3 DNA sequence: TGTGCCAGCTCACTGCAGAGCGGGCCCTTAACAGATACGCAGTATTTT. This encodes CASSLQSGPLTDTQYF.

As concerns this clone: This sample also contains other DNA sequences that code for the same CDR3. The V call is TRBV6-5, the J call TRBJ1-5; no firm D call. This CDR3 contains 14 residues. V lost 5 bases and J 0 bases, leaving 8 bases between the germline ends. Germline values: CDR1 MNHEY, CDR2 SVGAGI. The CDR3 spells CASSRGVSNQPQHF. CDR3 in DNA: TGTGCCAGCAGTCGAGGTGTTAGCAATCAGCCCCAGCATTTT.

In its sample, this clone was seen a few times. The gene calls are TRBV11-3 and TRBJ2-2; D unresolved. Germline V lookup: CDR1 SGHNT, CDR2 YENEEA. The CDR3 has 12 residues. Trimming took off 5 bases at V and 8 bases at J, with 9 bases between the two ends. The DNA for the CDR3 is TGTGCCAGCAGCCAAAACTCGGGGGAGCTGTTTTTT. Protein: CASSQNSGELFF.

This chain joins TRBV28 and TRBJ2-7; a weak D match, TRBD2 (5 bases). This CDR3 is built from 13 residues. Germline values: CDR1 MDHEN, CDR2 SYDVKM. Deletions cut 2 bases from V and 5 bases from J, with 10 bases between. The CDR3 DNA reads TGTGCCAGCAGTTTAGGAGGACCGGACGAGCAGTACTTC. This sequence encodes CASSLGGPDEQYF. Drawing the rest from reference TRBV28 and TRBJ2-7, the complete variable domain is DVKVTQSSRYLVKRTGEKVFLECVQDMDHENMFWYRQDPGLGLRLIYFSYDVKMKEKGDIPEGYSVSREKKERFSLILESASTNQTSMYLCASSLGGPDEQYFGPGTRLTVT.

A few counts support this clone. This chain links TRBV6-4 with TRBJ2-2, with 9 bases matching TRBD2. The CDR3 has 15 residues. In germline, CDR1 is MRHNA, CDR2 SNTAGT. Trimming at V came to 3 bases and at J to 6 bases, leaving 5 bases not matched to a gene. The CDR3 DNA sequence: TGTGCCAGCAGTGAAGTTGCGGGAGGGGCCGGGGAGCTGTTTTTT. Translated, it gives CASSEVAGGAGELFF.

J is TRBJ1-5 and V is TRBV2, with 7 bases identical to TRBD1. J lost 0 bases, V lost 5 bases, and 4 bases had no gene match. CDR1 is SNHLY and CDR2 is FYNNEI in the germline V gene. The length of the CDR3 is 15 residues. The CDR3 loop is CASSRDSYSNQPQHF. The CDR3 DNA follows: TGTGCCAGCAGTCGGGACAGTTATAGCAATCAGCCCCAGCATTTT.

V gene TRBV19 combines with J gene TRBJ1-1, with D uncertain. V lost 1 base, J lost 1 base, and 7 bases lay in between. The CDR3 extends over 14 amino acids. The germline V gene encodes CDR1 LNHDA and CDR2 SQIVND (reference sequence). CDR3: CASSIVKQNTEAFF. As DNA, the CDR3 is TGTGCCAGTAGTATAGTGAAGCAGAACACTGAAGCTTTCTTT.

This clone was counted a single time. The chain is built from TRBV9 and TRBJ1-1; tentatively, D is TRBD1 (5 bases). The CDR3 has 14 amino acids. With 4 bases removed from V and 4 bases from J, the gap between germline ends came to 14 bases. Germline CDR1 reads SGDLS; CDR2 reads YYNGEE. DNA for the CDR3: TGTGCCAGCAGCCCCGGCGGGGGGAGCACTGAAGCTTTCTTT. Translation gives CASSPGGGSTEAFF.

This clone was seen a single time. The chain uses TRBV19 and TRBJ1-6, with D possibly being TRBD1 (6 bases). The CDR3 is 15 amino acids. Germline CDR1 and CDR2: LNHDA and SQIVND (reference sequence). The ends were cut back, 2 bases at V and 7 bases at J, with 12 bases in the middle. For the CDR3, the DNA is TGTGCCAGTAGTATAAGGGACATAAGGAATTCACCCCTCCACTTT. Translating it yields CASSIRDIRNSPLHF.

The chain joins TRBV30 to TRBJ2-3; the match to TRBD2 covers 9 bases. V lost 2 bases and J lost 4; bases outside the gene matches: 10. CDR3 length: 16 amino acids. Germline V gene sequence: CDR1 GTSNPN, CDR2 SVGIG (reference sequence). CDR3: CAWSRGGGAGADTQYF. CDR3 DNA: TGTGCCTGGAGTCGGGGCGGGGGGGCTGGAGCAGATACGCAGTATTTT.

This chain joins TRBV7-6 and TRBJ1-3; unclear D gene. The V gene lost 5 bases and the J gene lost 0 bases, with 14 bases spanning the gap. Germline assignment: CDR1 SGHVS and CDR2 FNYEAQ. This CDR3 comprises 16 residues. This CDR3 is CASSKFASGSGNTIYF. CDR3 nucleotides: TGTGCCAGCAGCAAATTCGCCTCGGGCTCTGGAAACACCATATATTTT.

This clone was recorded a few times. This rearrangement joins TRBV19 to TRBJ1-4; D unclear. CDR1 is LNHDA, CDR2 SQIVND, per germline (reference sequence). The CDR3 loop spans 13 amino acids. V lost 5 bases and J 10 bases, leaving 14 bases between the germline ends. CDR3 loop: CASSPRVDGKLFF. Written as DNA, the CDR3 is TGTGCCAGTAGTCCTCGGGTAGACGGAAAACTGTTTTTT. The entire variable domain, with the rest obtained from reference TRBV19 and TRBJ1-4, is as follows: DGGITQSPKYLFRKEGQNVTLSCEQNLNHDAMYWYRQDPGQGLRLIYYSQIVNDFQKGDIAEGYSVSREKKESFPLTVTSAQKNPTAFYLCASSPRVDGKLFFGSGTQLSVL.